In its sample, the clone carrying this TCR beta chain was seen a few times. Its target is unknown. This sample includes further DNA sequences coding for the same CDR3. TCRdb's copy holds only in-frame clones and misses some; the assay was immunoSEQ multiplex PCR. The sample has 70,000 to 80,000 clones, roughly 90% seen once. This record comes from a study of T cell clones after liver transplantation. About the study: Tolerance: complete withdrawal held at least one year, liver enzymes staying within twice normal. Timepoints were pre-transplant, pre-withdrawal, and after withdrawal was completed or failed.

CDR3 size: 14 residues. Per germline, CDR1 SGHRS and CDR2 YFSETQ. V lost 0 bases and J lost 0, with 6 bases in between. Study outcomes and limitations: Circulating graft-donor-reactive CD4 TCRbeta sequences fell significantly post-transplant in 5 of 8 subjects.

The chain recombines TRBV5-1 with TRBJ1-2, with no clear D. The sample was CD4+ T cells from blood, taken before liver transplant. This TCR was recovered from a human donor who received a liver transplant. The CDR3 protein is CASSLGTANYGYTF. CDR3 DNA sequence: TGCGCCAGCAGCTTGGGAACAGCTAACTATGGCTACACCTTC.